Each of the 18 T cell receptor beta chains below was sequenced from the same sample in a study of CD4 and CD8 cells across lung adenocarcinoma regions (dated by TCRdb to between 2018 and 2020). Library preparation used PCR. Sequencing was carried out with a HiSeq X Ten. TCRdb trimmed the raw reads at Q25, called clones with MiXCR and kept productive beta chains. Every CDR3 protein is listed once, alongside the most common genes and DNA of its rows. For this sample there are fewer than 10,000 distinct CDR3 sequences; 40% to 50% appear just once. The ten top clones hold about a sixth of the sample. The sample consisted of CD4+ T cells from the margin of a lung tumor. The cell subset or site label here, explained by the study, means: tumor margin region. The receptors come from a female donor with lung adenocarcinoma. The CD4 and CD8 labels of this study may be unreliable.

The chain joins TRBV6-2 or TRBV6-3 to TRBJ1-1, with D possibly matching TRBD1 (5 bases). CDR1 is MNHEY, CDR2 SVGEGT, per germline. The CDR3 is 12 amino acids. V was cut by 5 bases and J by 6 bases, with 10 bases left in between. The CDR3, as DNA: TGTGCCAGCAGTCGACAGAGTCCTGAAGCTTTCTTT. Encoded protein: CASSRQSPEAFF.

Sample share makes this clonotype medium-sized. The J gene is TRBJ1-2, the V gene TRBV6-1; D is uncertain. In germline, CDR1 is MNHNS, CDR2 SASEGT. There are 14 residues in the CDR3. The V end was cut by 4 bases, the J end by 1 base, with 10 bases between. The CDR3 sequence: CASSGRIGNYGYTF. CDR3 bases: TGTGCCAGCAGTGGTCGTATTGGTAACTATGGCTACACCTTC.

Turning to this clonotype: Sequence at one end of the junction differs from germline and may be a read error. The chain recombines TRBV6-1 with TRBJ2-3; the D call may be TRBD1 or TRBD2 (5 bases each). The CDR3 has 13 amino acids. Per germline, CDR1 MNHNS and CDR2 SASEGT. Written as DNA, the CDR3 is TGTGCCAGCACGGGGCTAGCAAGGGATACGCAGTGTTTT. Translation gives CASTGLARDTQCF.

In regard to this clonotype: The germline gene is not matched at one end of the junction; a read error may be the cause. The rearrangement joins TRBV27 to TRBJ2-3, with D perhaps matching TRBD1 or TRBD2 (5 bases each). In germline, CDR1 is MNHEY, CDR2 SMNVEV (reference sequence). The length of the CDR3 is 16 residues. The CDR3 sequence: CASRVKGTCVTNTQYF. The CDR3 bases are TGTGCCAGCAGAGTTAAGGGGACGTGCGTAACAAATACGCAGTACTTT.

By its share, this clonotype is medium-sized. The gene calls are TRBV6-4 and TRBJ2-5, with D unclear. V was cut by 4 bases and J by 2 bases, with 8 bases left in between. The CDR3 runs to 13 residues. From germline, CDR1 is MRHNA and CDR2 SNTAGT. CDR3 bases: TGTGCCAGCAGTGTAGCTGCTCAAGAGACCCAGTACTTC. Protein: CASSVAAQETQYF.

The gene calls are TRBV6-1 and TRBJ2-4, with D maybe TRBD2 (6 bases). Germline V gene lookup returns CDR1 MNHNS and CDR2 SASEGT. The CDR3 covers 15 residues. V was shortened by 8 bases and J by 12 bases, with 26 bases between the two germline ends. In DNA form, the CDR3 reads TGTGCCAGCCGATCGGGGAGGTGTACCAAAAATACTCAGTACTTC. Amino acid sequence: CASRSGRCTKNTQYF.

This clonotype is classed as medium-sized. The V and J genes are TRBV6-1 and TRBJ2-1; D perhaps matches TRBD2 (6 bases). The V gene's germline CDR1 is MNHNS and CDR2 SASEGT. V gave up 8 bases and J gave up 0 bases, with 17 bases separating them. The CDR3 consists of 16 residues. The CDR3 spells CASGTLAWSSYNEQFF. CDR3 nucleotides: TGTGCCAGCGGCACACTAGCATGGAGCTCCTACAATGAGCAGTTCTTC.

By share, this clonotype counts as medium-sized. This chain links TRBV11-3 with TRBJ2-3, with D uncertain. Germline V gives CDR1 SGHNT, CDR2 YENEEA. This CDR3 is 15 amino acids long. With 1 base removed from V and 0 bases from J, the gap between germline ends came to 8 bases. The CDR3 sequence is CASSLAIGSTDTQYF. CDR3 nucleotide sequence: TGTGCCAGCAGCTTAGCCATAGGGAGCACAGATACGCAGTATTTT.

V and J are TRBV6-4 and TRBJ2-1; D is uncertain. The V gene lost 2 bases and the J gene lost 8 bases, with 13 bases spanning the gap. Germline CDR1 is MRHNA and CDR2 is SNTAGT. The CDR3 length is 14 residues. CDR3 DNA sequence: TGTGCCAGCAGTGACAATCTACCTGGGGATGAGCAGTTCTTC. Its translation: CASSDNLPGDEQFF.

A few counts support this clonotype. Here the CDR3 reads CASSYGRGFYEQYF. In DNA, the CDR3 is TGTGCCAGCAGTTATGGTAGAGGGTTCTACGAGCAGTACTTC. The rearrangement links TRBV6-5 to TRBJ2-7; TRBD2 might be the D (5 bases). Per germline, CDR1 MNHEY and CDR2 SVGAGI. The CDR3 spans 14 residues. V lost 3 bases and J lost 3, with 12 bases in between.

The chain links TRBV10-3 to TRBJ2-4; D is uncertain. V dropped 9 bases and J dropped 13 bases, with 22 bases sitting between them. Germline V gene lookup returns CDR1 ENHRY and CDR2 SYGVKD. CDR3 length: 13 amino acids. The CDR3 is CAMGRCLKDMQYF. The CDR3, as DNA: TGTGCCATGGGTCGGTGCCTCAAAGATATGCAGTACTTC.

This clonotype was picked up many times. This chain uses TRBV6-5 with TRBJ1-1, with D possibly TRBD1 on 5 matching bases. The germline CDR1 and CDR2 sequences are MNHEY and SVGAGI. V lost 2 bases to trimming and J lost 3 bases, with 7 bases between them. This CDR3 is 13 amino acids long. CDR3 amino acids: CASSYGRDTEAFF. In DNA, the CDR3 is TGTGCCAGCAGTTACGGCAGGGACACTGAAGCTTTCTTT.

The chain links TRBV6-1 to TRBJ2-3; 7 positions agree with TRBD2. V shed 4 bases, J shed 0 bases, and the junction held 1 base outside the gene matches. Looked up from germline, CDR1 is MNHNS and CDR2 is SASEGT. CDR3 length equals 14 residues. CDR3 region: CASSVRGSTDTQYF. The DNA for the CDR3 is TGTGCCAGCAGTGTGCGGGGGAGCACAGATACGCAGTATTTT.

Judged by abundance, this clonotype is medium-sized. The V gene is TRBV7-6, the J gene TRBJ2-5; possible D gene TRBD2, 6 bases. TRBJ2-7 matches the DNA end more closely, so the J call is doubtful. Germline CDR1 SGHVS, CDR2 FNYEAQ. The CDR3 length is 16 residues. The CDR3 region is CASSPLYPGDSYEQYF. The CDR3 region has the DNA TGTGCCAGCAGCCCTCTCTACCCGGGAGATTCCTACGAGCAGTACTTC.

The rearrangement links TRBV11-2 to TRBJ1-2; a possible D gene is TRBD1 (6 bases). Germline loops: CDR1 SGHAT, CDR2 FQNNGV. This CDR3 is built from 13 residues. Trimming pared 3 bases from V and 8 bases from J, leaving 13 bases between. The CDR3, as DNA: TGTGCCAGCAGCTTGGGAGAAGGGGGAGGCTACACCTTC. Protein: CASSLGEGGGYTF.

This rearrangement joins TRBV27 to TRBJ2-5; 8 positions match TRBD2. Germline loops: CDR1 MNHEY, CDR2 SMNVEV (reference sequence). CDR3 length: 14 residues. V lost 5 bases, J lost 11 bases, and 13 bases stayed unmatched. The CDR3 nucleotides read TGTGCCAGCAGTCCCGGGGGGGGGGGGGCGTATCAGTACTTC. Translated, it gives CASSPGGGGAYQYF.

This clonotype was observed a handful of times. The chain employs TRBV7-2 and TRBJ2-3, with D unclear. CDR3 size: 12 residues. V was clipped by 5 bases and J by 2 bases, with 5 bases between them. The germline V gene encodes CDR1 SGHTA and CDR2 FQGNSA. CDR3 residues: CASSPHTDTQYF. The CDR3, as DNA: TGTGCCAGCAGCCCCCACACAGATACGCAGTATTTT.

This clonotype is medium-sized by share. The chain links TRBV6-1 to TRBJ1-6, with D unresolved. The V end was cut by 2 bases, the J end by 9 bases, with 14 bases between. Germline CDR1 MNHNS, CDR2 SASEGT. The CDR3 extends over 15 amino acids. The CDR3 protein is CASSELIEVGSPLHF. The CDR3 bases are TGTGCCAGCAGTGAATTAATAGAAGTTGGTTCACCCCTCCACTTT.